A single sample gave rise to the 3 T cell receptor beta chains below, sequenced in a study of blood T cell repertoires in COVID-19. The assay was immunoSEQ multiplex PCR, and TCRdb's table has in-frame clones only and misses some. The sample gives about 190,000 clones, around 86% of which show up once; roughly 9.1% is in the top ten. Sequencing was carried out using PBMCs or T cells enriched from blood (not recorded which). The receptors come from a young woman who had recovered from COVID-19.

CDR3 protein: CASSRTTGTSVSYEQYF. CDR3 bases: TGTGCCAGCAGCCGTACGACCGGGACTAGCGTCTCCTACGAGCAGTACTTC. V is TRBV7-2 and J is TRBJ2-7; TRBD2 matches 10 bases. This CDR3 has 17 amino acids. V was pared by 5 bases and J by 0 bases, with 10 bases of the junction left unmatched. Germline lookup yields CDR1 SGHTA and CDR2 FQGNSA.

The gene calls are TRBV3-1 (or the pseudogene TRBV3-2) and TRBJ2-3, with 9 bases lining up with TRBD2. CDR1 and CDR2 (germline): LGHDT, YNNKEL (reference sequence). The CDR3 sequence is 15 residues long. V lost 1 base to trimming and J lost 8 bases; unmatched junction nucleotides: 7. CDR3 in DNA: TGTGCCAGCAGCCAAGTAGCGGGAGAAGGGGTTACGCAGTATTTT. Its translation is CASSQVAGEGVTQYF.

The CDR3 sequence is CASSAVYSNQPQHF. In nucleotides, the CDR3 is TGTGCCAGCAGCGCGGTTTATAGCAATCAGCCCCAGCATTTT. The chain couples TRBV28 to TRBJ1-5; unclear D gene. This CDR3 is 14 amino acids long. Germline CDR1 MDHEN, CDR2 SYDVKM. The ends were cut back, 6 bases at V and 0 bases at J, with 9 bases in the middle. The entire variable domain, with the rest obtained from reference TRBV28 and TRBJ1-5, is as follows: DVKVTQSSRYLVKRTGEKVFLECVQDMDHENMFWYRQDPGLGLRLIYFSYDVKMKEKGDIPEGYSVSREKKERFSLILESASTNQTSMYLCASSAVYSNQPQHFGDGTRLSIL.